What follows are 25 T cell receptor beta chains derived from one specimen sequenced in a study of blood T cell repertoires in COVID-19. The repertoire was sequenced with immunoSEQ multiplex PCR; TCRdb's copy has only in-frame clones and lacks some. The sample consists of about 250,000 clones, about nine tenths of them appearing once. Specimen: peripheral blood. These receptors originate from a young man with COVID-19, enrolled during active disease.

This sequence joins TRBV7-2 and TRBJ2-5; a weak D match, TRBD2 (5 bases). V lost 3 bases to trimming and J lost 5 bases, with 13 bases between them. CDR1 and CDR2 from the germline V gene are SGHTA and FQGNSA. The CDR3 contains 14 residues. CDR3 nucleotide sequence: TGTGCCAGCAGCTTTCAAGGCTCTAGCGAGACCCAGTACTTC. Translated, it gives CASSFQGSSETQYF.

Notes on this clone: This sample includes further DNA sequences coding for the same CDR3. V gene TRBV10-1 combines with J gene TRBJ2-2, with TRBD2 matching over 10 bases. CDR1 is WNHNN, CDR2 SYGVQD, per germline (reference sequence). The length of the CDR3 is 16 residues. J was trimmed by 2 bases and V by 5 bases; bases with no gene match: 5. The CDR3 DNA reads TGCGCCAGCAGTCCCTCTAGCGGGGGCAACACCGGGGAGCTGTTTTTT. Translated, it gives CASSPSSGGNTGELFF.

This chain links TRBV9 with TRBJ1-6; 7 positions agree with TRBD1. The CDR3 totals 16 residues. The V gene's germline CDR1 is SGDLS and CDR2 YYNGEE. V was clipped by 0 bases and J by 9 bases; unmatched bases: 9. CDR3 bases: TGTGCCAGCAGCGTAGAAGGAAGGGACAGAGCTTCACCCCTCCACTTT. Protein sequence: CASSVEGRDRASPLHF.

This clone was seen just once. Other DNA sequences within the sample encode an identical CDR3. The rearrangement uses TRBV11-3 and TRBJ2-2, with a weak D call TRBD2 (5 bases). Germline loops: CDR1 SGHNT, CDR2 YENEEA. V dropped 8 bases and J dropped 5 bases, with 9 bases sitting between them. The CDR3 runs 12 residues. The CDR3 nucleotides are TGTGCCAGCCGGGGTGGGACCGGGGAGCTGTTTTTT. Its protein product is CASRGGTGELFF.

The gene calls are TRBV5-1 and TRBJ2-5; 11 positions agree with TRBD2. Losses at the gene ends were 0 bases for V and 2 bases for J; bases not matched to a gene: 3. The CDR3 totals 16 residues. Germline CDR1 is SGHRS and CDR2 is YFSETQ. CDR3 sequence (DNA): TGCGCCAGCAGCTTGGCCACTAGCGGGGGACAAGAGACCCAGTACTTC. It is translated as CASSLATSGGQETQYF.

V gene TRBV19 combines with J gene TRBJ2-2; the match to TRBD1 covers 10 bases. J was trimmed by 2 bases and V by 6 bases; bases with no gene match: 9. The CDR3 length is 17 residues. Germline CDR1 reads LNHDA; CDR2 reads SQIVND (reference sequence). The CDR3 spells CASRRGRQGANTGELFF. The CDR3, as DNA: TGTGCCAGTAGGCGGGGAAGACAGGGGGCCAACACCGGGGAGCTGTTTTTT.

About this clone: Other DNA sequences from this sample encode an identical CDR3 as well. The rearrangement links TRBV11-2 to TRBJ1-1; D gene unclear. The CDR3 contains 13 residues. The V and J ends lost 1 base and 5 bases respectively, with 8 bases between them. Looked up from germline, CDR1 is SGHAT and CDR2 is FQNNGV. Here the CDR3 reads CASSLVGDTEAFF. DNA of the CDR3: TGTGCCAGCAGCTTAGTCGGGGATACTGAAGCTTTCTTT.

The chain couples TRBV6-7 to TRBJ1-1, with D maybe TRBD1 (6 bases). TRBV6-7 carries the ORF label, with uncertain function. The CDR3 runs to 10 residues. V was shortened by 9 bases and J by 5 bases, with 7 bases between the two germline ends. CDR3 DNA sequence: TGTGCCAGTCAGGGGACTGAAGCTTTCTTT. Its translation is CASQGTEAFF.

The chain uses TRBV18 and TRBJ1-2, with a weak D call TRBD1 (6 bases). Germline V gene data show CDR1 as KGHSH and CDR2 as LQKENI. Trimming removed 1 base from V and 2 bases from J, with 8 bases in between. The CDR3 has 14 residues. The CDR3 bases are TGTGCCAGCTCACCACTGCAGGGGAACTATGGCTACACCTTC. Amino acids: CASSPLQGNYGYTF.

V is TRBV19 and J is TRBJ1-5; 10 bases fit TRBD1. V shed 4 bases and J 1 base; nucleotides not matched to a gene: 10. Per the germline V gene, CDR1 is LNHDA and CDR2 is SQIVND (reference sequence). CDR3 size: 18 residues. The CDR3 nucleotides read TGTGCCAGTAGTACCACCGGGACAGGGGTCTTCAGCAATCAGCCCCAGCATTTT. Translated: CASSTTGTGVFSNQPQHF.

The chain couples TRBV11-3 to TRBJ1-1; D not resolved. The V gene lost 2 bases and the J gene lost 5 bases, with 12 bases spanning the gap. Germline values: CDR1 SGHNT, CDR2 YENEEA. This CDR3 is 14 amino acids long. Here the CDR3 reads CASSLHGKVTEAFF. CDR3 bases: TGTGCCAGCAGCTTACACGGGAAAGTAACTGAAGCTTTCTTT.

The chain recombines TRBV7-3 with TRBJ2-3; 9 nucleotides line up with TRBD2. This CDR3 comprises 18 residues. Losses at the gene ends were 2 bases for V and 2 bases for J; bases not matched to a gene: 11. In germline, CDR1 is SGHTA, CDR2 FQGTGA. Written as DNA, the CDR3 is TGTGCCAGCAGCTTAGGCCCCGCGGGGGGGGGCCTCACAGATACGCAGTATTTT. Translation: CASSLGPAGGGLTDTQYF.

The J gene is TRBJ1-6, the V gene TRBV19; the D gene is possibly TRBD1 (5 bases). The V and J ends lost 7 bases and 7 bases respectively, with 11 bases between them. This CDR3 contains 13 residues. Germline CDR1 and CDR2: LNHDA and SQIVND (reference sequence). Written as DNA, the CDR3 is TGTGCCAGTAATTCCCAGGGAAATTCACCCCTCCACTTT. Protein: CASNSQGNSPLHF.

Worth noting for this clone: One end of the junction fails to match germline, which may point to a read error. The V and J genes are TRBV13 and TRBJ2-1; D may be TRBD2 (6 bases). The CDR3 runs 13 residues. Germline lookup yields CDR1 PRHDT and CDR2 FYEKMQ (reference sequence). Here the CDR3 DNA reads TGTGCCAGCAGCTTAGGCCTGGGAGGCGGGCGAATCTTC. This gives the protein CASSLGLGGGRIF.

Written as DNA, the CDR3 is TGCGCCAGCAGCCAAGCGCCGCGGGGGGGCCTAGAGACCCAGTACTTC. Its protein product is CASSQAPRGGLETQYF. The V gene is TRBV4-1, the J gene TRBJ2-5, with 9 bases aligning to TRBD2. With 1 base clipped from V and 4 bases from J, the junction kept 7 bases outside the gene matches. Germline V gene sequence: CDR1 MGHRA, CDR2 YSYEKL. The CDR3 has 16 amino acids.

The V call is TRBV13, the J call TRBJ2-6; D is ambiguous. Between the trimmed V and J ends, which lost 1 base and 0 bases, there was a span of 7 bases. This CDR3 comprises 16 residues. Germline lookup yields CDR1 PRHDT and CDR2 FYEKMQ (reference sequence). Here the CDR3 DNA reads TGTGCCAGCAGCTTAGTCGGTGCCTCTGGGGCCAACGTCCTGACTTTC. Encoded protein: CASSLVGASGANVLTF.

CDR3 residues: CASSQRGPGTDTQYF. CDR3 DNA sequence: TGTGCCAGCAGTCAAAGGGGGCCTGGCACAGATACGCAGTATTTT. This chain connects TRBV11-3 to TRBJ2-3; 7 bases agree with TRBD1. There are 15 residues in the CDR3. Germline values: CDR1 SGHNT, CDR2 YENEEA. V was pared by 6 bases and J by 1 base, with 7 bases of the junction left unmatched.

The CDR3 DNA reads TGTGCCAGCAGCTTTGGAGGAGATTCACCCCTCCACTTT. This codes for CASSFGGDSPLHF. V gene TRBV7-3 combines with J gene TRBJ1-6; D call uncertain. V lost 3 bases and J 8 bases, leaving 8 bases between the germline ends. CDR3 length: 13 amino acids. Germline CDR1 SGHTA, CDR2 FQGTGA.

The V and J genes are TRBV5-1 and TRBJ2-1, with 9 positions matching TRBD1. Germline CDR1 is SGHRS and CDR2 is YFSETQ. This CDR3 is 15 amino acids long. The V gene end was trimmed by 2 bases and the J gene end by 5 bases; junction bases not matched to a gene: 5. CDR3 loop: CASSFTGQGHNEQFF. The CDR3 nucleotides read TGCGCCAGCAGCTTCACGGGACAGGGTCACAATGAGCAGTTCTTC.

V gene TRBV2 combines with J gene TRBJ2-3; 10 positions match TRBD1. This CDR3 contains 14 residues. Germline CDR1 is SNHLY and CDR2 is FYNNEI. With 5 bases clipped from V and 4 bases from J, the junction kept 3 bases outside the gene matches. The CDR3 spells CASSRGQGADTQYF. The CDR3 DNA reads TGTGCCAGCAGTCGCGGACAGGGGGCAGATACGCAGTATTTT.

This chain connects TRBV5-1 to TRBJ1-3, with D perhaps matching TRBD1 (5 bases). This CDR3 spans 16 amino acids. Germline V gene sequence: CDR1 SGHRS, CDR2 YFSETQ. The germline V and J ends were trimmed by 4 bases and 1 base, with 15 bases remaining between them. The CDR3 DNA reads as TGCGCCAGCAGCCAGACAACCCAGGGTTCTGGAAACACCATATATTTT. Encoded protein: CASSQTTQGSGNTIYF.

This chain joins TRBV27 and TRBJ2-1; 10 nucleotides match TRBD1. Germline lookup yields CDR1 MNHEY and CDR2 SMNVEV (reference sequence). The CDR3 totals 14 residues. V gave up 6 bases and J gave up 8 bases; unmatched junction bases: 7. The chain's CDR3 is CASSRDRGSHEQFF. The DNA of the CDR3 is TGTGCCAGCAGCCGGGACAGGGGTTCGCATGAGCAGTTCTTC.

The CDR3 reads CASSSSRVTEAFF. The CDR3 region has the DNA TGTGCCAGCAGCTCCTCCAGGGTCACTGAAGCTTTCTTT. This chain joins TRBV9 and TRBJ1-1; TRBD1 might be the D (5 bases). CDR1 is SGDLS and CDR2 is YYNGEE in the germline V gene. V was clipped by 4 bases and J by 4 bases, with 11 bases between them. The CDR3 extends over 13 amino acids.

The chain has TRBV28 and TRBJ1-2; weak D call: TRBD1 (5 bases). CDR3 length: 14 amino acids. The V gene lost 4 bases and the J gene lost 8 bases, with 17 bases spanning the gap. The germline V gene has CDR1 MDHEN and CDR2 SYDVKM. The CDR3 reads CASSSPPGVEGYTF. CDR3 coding DNA: TGTGCCAGCAGTTCCCCGCCGGGGGTCGAAGGCTACACCTTC.

The chain employs TRBV5-1 and TRBJ1-1; TRBD1 matches 10 bases. The CDR3 extends over 16 amino acids. Germline lookup yields CDR1 SGHRS and CDR2 YFSETQ. V lost 0 bases and J lost 5; bases outside the gene matches: 7. CDR3 sequence (DNA): TGCGCCAGCAGCTTGGCGGACAGGGGGTTGGAGACTGAAGCTTTCTTT. Its translation is CASSLADRGLETEAFF.